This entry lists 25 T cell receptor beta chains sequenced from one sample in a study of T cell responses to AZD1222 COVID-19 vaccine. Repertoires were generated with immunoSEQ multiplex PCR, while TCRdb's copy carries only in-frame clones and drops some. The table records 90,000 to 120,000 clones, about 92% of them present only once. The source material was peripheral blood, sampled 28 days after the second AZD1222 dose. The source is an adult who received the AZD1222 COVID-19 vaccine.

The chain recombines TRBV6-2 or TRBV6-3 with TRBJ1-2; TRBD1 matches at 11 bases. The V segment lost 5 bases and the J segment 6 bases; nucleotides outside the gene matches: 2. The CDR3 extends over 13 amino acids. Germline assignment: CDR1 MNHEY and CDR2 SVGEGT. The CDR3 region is CASSTDRGHGYTF. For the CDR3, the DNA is TGTGCCAGCAGTACGGACAGGGGGCATGGCTACACCTTC.

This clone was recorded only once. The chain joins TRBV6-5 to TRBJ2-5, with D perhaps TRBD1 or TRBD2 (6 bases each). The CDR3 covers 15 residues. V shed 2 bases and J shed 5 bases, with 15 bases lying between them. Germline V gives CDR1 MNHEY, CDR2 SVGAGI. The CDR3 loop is CASSYGGPVVETQYF. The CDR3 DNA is TGTGCCAGCAGTTACGGGGGGCCTGTAGTGGAGACCCAGTACTTC.

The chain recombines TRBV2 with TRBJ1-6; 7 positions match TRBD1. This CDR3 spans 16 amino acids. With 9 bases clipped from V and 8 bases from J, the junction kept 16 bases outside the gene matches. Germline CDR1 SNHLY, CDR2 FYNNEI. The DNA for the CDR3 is TGTGCCAGGGGAGAGGGACAGCTAAAAACCCATTCACCCCTCCACTTT. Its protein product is CARGEGQLKTHSPLHF.

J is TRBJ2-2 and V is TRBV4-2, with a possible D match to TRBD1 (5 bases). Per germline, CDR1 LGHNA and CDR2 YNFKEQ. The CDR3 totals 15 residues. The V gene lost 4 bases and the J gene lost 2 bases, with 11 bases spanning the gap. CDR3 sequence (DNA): TGTGCCAGCAGCCGTTCAGGGTCCAACACCGGGGAGCTGTTTTTT. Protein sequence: CASSRSGSNTGELFF.

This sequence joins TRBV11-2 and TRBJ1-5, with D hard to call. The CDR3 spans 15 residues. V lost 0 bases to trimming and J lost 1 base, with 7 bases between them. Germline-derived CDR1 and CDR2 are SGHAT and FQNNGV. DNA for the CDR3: TGTGCCAGCAGCTTAGAAGTTGGAAGCAATCAGCCCCAGCATTTT. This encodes CASSLEVGSNQPQHF. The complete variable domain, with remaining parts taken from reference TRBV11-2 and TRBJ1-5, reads EAGVAQSPRYKIIEKRQSVAFWCNPISGHATLYWYQQILGQGPKLLIQFQNNGVVDDSQLPKDRFSAERLKGVDSTLKIQPAKLEDSAVYLCASSLEVGSNQPQHFGDGTRLSIL.

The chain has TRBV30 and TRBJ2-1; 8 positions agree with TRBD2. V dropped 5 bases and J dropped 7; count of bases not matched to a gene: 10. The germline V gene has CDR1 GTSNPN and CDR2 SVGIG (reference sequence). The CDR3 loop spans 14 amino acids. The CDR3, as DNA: TGTGCCTGGCGCCCGGGAGGGCCGCGTAATGAGCAGTTCTTC. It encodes CAWRPGGPRNEQFF.

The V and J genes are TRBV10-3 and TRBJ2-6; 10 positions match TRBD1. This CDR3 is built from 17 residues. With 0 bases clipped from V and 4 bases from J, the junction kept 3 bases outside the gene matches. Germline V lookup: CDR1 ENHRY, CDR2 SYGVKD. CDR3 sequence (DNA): TGTGCCATCAGTGAGTCGACAGGGGGCAGGGGGGCCAACGTCCTGACTTTC. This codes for CAISESTGGRGANVLTF.

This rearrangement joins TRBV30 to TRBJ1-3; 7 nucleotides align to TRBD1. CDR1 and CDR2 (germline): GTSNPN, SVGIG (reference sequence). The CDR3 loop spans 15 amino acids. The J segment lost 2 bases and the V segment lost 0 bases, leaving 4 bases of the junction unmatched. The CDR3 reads CAWSVSGTAGNTIYF. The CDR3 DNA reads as TGTGCCTGGAGTGTCTCGGGGACAGCTGGAAACACCATATATTTT.

The DNA for the CDR3 is TGTGCCAGCAGTGAATTTGGGAGGCGTAATCAGCCCCAGCATTTT. This sequence encodes CASSEFGRRNQPQHF. The gene calls are TRBV6-1 and TRBJ1-5, with unresolved D. The germline V gene encodes CDR1 MNHNS and CDR2 SASEGT. V lost 2 bases and J lost 4, with 12 bases in between. This CDR3 spans 15 amino acids.

The CDR3 is CASSQAYRRTGVRDTQYF. DNA for the CDR3: TGTGCCAGCAGCCAAGCTTATCGAAGGACAGGGGTTCGGGATACGCAGTATTTT. V gene TRBV3-1 (or the pseudogene TRBV3-2) combines with J gene TRBJ2-3; 9 bases map to TRBD1. The CDR3 is 18 amino acids. Germline V gene lookup returns CDR1 LGHDT and CDR2 YNNKEL (reference sequence). The V segment lost 1 base and the J segment 6 bases; nucleotides outside the gene matches: 14.

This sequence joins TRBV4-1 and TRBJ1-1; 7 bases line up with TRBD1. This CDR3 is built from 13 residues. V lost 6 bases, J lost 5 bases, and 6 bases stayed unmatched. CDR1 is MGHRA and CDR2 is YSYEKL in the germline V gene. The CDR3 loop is CASSRGLGTEAFF. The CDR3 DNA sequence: TGCGCCAGCAGTAGGGGGCTGGGGACTGAAGCTTTCTTT.

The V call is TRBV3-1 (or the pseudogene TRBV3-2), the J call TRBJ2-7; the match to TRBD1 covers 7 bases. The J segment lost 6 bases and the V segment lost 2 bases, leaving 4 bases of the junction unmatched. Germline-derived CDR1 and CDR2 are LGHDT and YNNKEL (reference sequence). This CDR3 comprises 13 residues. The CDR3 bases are TGTGCCAGCAGCCAACAGGGGGTTGGCGAGCAGTACTTC. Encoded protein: CASSQQGVGEQYF.

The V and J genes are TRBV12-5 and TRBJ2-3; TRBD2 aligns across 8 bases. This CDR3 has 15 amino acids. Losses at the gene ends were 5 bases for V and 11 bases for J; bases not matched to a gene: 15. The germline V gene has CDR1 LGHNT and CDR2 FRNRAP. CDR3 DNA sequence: TGTGCTAGTGGTCCCCCCACGGGGGGGAGGCTCATGCAGTATTTT. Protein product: CASGPPTGGRLMQYF.

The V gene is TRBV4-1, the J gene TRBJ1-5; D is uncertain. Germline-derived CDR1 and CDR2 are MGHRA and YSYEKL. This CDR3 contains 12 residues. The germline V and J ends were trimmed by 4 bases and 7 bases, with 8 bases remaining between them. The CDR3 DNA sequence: TGCGCCAGCAGCCCGGTCGGACAGCCCCAGCATTTT. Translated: CASSPVGQPQHF.

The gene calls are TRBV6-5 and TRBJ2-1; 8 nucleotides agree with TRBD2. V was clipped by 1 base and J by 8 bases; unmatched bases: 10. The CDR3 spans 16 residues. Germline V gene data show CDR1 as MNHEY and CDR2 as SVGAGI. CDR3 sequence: CASSYWKRGRGDEQFF. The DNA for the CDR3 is TGTGCCAGCAGTTACTGGAAGCGGGGGCGTGGGGATGAGCAGTTCTTC.

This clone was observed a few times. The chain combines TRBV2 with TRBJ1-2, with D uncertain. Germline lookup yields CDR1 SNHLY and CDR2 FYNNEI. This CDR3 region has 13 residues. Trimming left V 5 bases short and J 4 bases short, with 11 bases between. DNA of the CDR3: TGTGCCAGCAGTTGGGGTCCTTTCTATGGCTACACCTTC. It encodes CASSWGPFYGYTF.

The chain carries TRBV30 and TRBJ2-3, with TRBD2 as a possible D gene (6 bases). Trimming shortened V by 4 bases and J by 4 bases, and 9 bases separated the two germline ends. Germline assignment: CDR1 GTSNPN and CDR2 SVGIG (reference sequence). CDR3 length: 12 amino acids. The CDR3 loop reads CAWTEGSDTQYF. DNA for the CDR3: TGTGCCTGGACGGAGGGGTCAGATACGCAGTATTTT. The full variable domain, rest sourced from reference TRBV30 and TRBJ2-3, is SQTIHQWPATLVQPVGSPLSLECTVEGTSNPNLYWYRQAAGRGLQLLFYSVGIGQISSEVPQNLSASRPQDRQFILSSKKLLLSDSGFYLCAWTEGSDTQYFGPGTRLTVL.

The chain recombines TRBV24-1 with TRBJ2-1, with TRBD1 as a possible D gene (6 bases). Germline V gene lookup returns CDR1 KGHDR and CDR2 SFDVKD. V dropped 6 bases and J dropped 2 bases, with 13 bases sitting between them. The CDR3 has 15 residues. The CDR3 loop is CATSRGGPPYNEQFF. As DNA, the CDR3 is TGTGCCACCAGTAGAGGGGGTCCCCCCTACAATGAGCAGTTCTTC.

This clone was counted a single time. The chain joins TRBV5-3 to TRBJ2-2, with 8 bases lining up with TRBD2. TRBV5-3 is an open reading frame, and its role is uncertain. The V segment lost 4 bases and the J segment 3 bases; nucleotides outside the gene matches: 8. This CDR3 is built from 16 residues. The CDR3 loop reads CARSARRGADTGELFF. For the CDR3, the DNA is TGTGCCAGAAGCGCTCGGCGGGGGGCGGACACCGGGGAGCTGTTTTTT.

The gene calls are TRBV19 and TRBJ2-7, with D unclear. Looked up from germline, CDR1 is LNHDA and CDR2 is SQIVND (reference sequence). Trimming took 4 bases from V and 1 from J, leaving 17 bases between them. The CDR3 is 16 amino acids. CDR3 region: CASSKRPFANSYEQYF. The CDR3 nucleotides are TGTGCCAGTAGTAAAAGGCCATTTGCCAATTCCTACGAGCAGTACTTC.

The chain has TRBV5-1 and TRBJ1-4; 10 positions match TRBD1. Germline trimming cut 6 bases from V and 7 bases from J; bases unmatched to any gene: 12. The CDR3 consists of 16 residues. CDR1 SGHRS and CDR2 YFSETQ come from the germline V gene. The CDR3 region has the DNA TGCGCCAGCATGGGGGGACAGGGGAAGGAAAGTGAAAAACTGTTTTTT. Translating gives CASMGGQGKESEKLFF.

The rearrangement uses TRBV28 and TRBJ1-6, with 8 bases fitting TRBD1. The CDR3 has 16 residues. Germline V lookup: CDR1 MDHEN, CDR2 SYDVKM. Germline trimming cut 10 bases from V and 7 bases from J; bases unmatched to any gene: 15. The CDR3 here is CATLHLRGLRNSPLHF. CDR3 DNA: TGTGCCACACTCCACCTCAGGGGGCTCAGGAATTCACCCCTCCACTTT.

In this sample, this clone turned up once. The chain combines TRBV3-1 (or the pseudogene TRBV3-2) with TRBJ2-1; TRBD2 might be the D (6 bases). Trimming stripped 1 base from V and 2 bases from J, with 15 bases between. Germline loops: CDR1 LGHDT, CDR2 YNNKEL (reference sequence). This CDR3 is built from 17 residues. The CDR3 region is CASSQGRVGRAYNEQFF. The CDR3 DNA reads TGTGCCAGCAGCCAAGGTCGTGTCGGGAGAGCCTACAATGAGCAGTTCTTC.

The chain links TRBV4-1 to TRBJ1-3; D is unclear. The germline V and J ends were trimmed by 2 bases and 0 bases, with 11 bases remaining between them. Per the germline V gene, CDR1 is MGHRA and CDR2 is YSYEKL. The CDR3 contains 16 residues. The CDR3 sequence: CASSQFDTSSGNTIYF. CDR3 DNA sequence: TGCGCCAGCAGCCAATTCGACACCTCCTCTGGAAACACCATATATTTT.

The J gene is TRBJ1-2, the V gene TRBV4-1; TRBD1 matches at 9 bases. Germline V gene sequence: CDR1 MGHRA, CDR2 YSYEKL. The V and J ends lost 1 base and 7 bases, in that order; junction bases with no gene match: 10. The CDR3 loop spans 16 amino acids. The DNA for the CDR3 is TGCGCCAGCAGCCAAGCCCGGGACAGGGTTTTGGGTGGCTACACCTTC. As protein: CASSQARDRVLGGYTF.